This T cell receptor beta chain was sequenced for a study of blood T cell repertoires in COVID-19. On the study more broadly: The origin of the acute and convalescent COVID-19 samples was the United States, Italy and Spain. PBMCs, B-cell-depleted T cells, or T cells provided the cDNA or gDNA that made up the material.

Germline V gene data show CDR1 as SGHAT and CDR2 as FQNNGV. With 5 bases clipped from V and 5 bases from J, the junction kept 6 bases outside the gene matches. The CDR3 extends over 15 amino acids. Original analysis: Amplification of reference gene primers provided the estimated nucleated cell counts. Data came from immunoSEQ multiplex PCR; TCRdb stores just in-frame clones and leaves some out. V and J calls and clone size are copied from that table; D and trimming were computed from the DNA. This table has about 240,000 clones, roughly 80% appearing once. The TCR sequence derives from a woman aged 18-29 years with acute or convalescent COVID-19. Sequencing was performed on peripheral blood. This rearrangement joins TRBV11-2 to TRBJ2-2; 9 bases line up with TRBD1. CDR3 residues: CASSPGQGLTGELFF. The DNA of the CDR3 is TGTGCCAGCAGCCCGGGACAGGGCTTGACCGGGGAGCTGTTTTTT.